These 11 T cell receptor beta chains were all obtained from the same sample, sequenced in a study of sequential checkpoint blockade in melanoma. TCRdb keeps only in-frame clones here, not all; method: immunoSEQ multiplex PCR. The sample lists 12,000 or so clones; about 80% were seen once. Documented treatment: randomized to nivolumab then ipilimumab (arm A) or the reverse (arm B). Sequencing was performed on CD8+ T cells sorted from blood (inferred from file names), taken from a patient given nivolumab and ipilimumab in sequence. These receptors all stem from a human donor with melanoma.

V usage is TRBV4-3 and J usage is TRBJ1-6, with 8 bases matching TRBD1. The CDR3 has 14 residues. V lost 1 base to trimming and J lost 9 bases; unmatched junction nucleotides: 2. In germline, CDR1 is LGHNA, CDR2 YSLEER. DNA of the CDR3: TGCGCCAGCAGCCAAGGGACAGGGATTTCACCCCTCCACTTT. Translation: CASSQGTGISPLHF.

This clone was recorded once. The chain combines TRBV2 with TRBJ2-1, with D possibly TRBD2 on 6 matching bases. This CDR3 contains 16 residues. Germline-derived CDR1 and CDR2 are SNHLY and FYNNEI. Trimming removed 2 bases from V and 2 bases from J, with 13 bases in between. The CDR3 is CASSELLRGPYNEQFF. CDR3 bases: TGTGCCAGCAGTGAACTTTTGCGGGGCCCCTACAATGAGCAGTTCTTC.

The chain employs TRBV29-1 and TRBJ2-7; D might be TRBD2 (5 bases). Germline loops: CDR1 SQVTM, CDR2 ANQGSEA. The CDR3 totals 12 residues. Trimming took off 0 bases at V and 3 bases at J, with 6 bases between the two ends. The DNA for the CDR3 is TGCAGCGTTGAAGAAGAGGGCTACGAGCAGTACTTC. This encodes CSVEEEGYEQYF.

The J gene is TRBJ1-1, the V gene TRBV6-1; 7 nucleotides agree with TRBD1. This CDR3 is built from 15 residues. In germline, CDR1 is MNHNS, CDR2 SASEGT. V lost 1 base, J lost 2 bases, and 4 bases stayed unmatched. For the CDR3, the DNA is TGTGCCAGCAGTGAAGGCAGGGGGTTAAACACTGAAGCTTTCTTT. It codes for CASSEGRGLNTEAFF.

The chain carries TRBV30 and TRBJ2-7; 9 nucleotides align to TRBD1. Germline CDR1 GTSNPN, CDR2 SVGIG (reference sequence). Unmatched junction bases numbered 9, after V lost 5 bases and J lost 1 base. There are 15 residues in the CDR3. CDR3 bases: TGTGCCTGGGATTATACCGGGACAGGGTCCTACGAGCAGTACTTC. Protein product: CAWDYTGTGSYEQYF.

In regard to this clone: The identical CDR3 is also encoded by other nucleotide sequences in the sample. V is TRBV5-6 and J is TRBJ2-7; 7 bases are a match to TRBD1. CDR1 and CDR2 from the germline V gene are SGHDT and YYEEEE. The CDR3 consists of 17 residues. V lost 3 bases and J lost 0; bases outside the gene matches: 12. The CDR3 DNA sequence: TGTGCCAGCAGCTCAACCGGTGGGACAGACCCCTCCTACGAGCAGTACTTC. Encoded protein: CASSSTGGTDPSYEQYF.

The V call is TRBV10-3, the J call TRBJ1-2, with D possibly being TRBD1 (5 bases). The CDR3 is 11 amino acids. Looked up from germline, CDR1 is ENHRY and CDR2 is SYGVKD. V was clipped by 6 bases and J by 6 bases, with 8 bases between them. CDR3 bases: TGTGCCATCAGGTACAGGAATGGCTACACCTTC. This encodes CAIRYRNGYTF.

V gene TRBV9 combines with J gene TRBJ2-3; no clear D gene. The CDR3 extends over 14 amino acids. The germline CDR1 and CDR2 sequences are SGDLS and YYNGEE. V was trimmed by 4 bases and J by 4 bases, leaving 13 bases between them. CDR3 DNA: TGTGCCAGCAGCTTACAGTCCCCGGCAGATACGCAGTATTTT. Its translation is CASSLQSPADTQYF.

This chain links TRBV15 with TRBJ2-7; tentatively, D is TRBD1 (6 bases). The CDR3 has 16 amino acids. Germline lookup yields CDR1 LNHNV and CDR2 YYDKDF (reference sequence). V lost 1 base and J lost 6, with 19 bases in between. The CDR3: CATSRAHRDPYFEQYF. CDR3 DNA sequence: TGTGCCACCAGCAGAGCCCACAGGGATCCCTACTTCGAGCAGTACTTC.

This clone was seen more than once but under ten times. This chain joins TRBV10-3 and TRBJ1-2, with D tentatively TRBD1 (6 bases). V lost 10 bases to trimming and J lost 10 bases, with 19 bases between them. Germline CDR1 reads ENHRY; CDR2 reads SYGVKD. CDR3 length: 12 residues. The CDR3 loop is CASNNGGLDYTF. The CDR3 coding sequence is TGTGCCAGCAATAACGGGGGGCTAGACTACACCTTC.

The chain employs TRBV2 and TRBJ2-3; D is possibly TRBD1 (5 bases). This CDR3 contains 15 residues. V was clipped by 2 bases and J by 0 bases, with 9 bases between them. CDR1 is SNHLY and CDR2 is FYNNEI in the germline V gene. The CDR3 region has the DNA TGTGCCAGCAGTGAAACGCGACAGAGCACAGATACGCAGTATTTT. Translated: CASSETRQSTDTQYF.